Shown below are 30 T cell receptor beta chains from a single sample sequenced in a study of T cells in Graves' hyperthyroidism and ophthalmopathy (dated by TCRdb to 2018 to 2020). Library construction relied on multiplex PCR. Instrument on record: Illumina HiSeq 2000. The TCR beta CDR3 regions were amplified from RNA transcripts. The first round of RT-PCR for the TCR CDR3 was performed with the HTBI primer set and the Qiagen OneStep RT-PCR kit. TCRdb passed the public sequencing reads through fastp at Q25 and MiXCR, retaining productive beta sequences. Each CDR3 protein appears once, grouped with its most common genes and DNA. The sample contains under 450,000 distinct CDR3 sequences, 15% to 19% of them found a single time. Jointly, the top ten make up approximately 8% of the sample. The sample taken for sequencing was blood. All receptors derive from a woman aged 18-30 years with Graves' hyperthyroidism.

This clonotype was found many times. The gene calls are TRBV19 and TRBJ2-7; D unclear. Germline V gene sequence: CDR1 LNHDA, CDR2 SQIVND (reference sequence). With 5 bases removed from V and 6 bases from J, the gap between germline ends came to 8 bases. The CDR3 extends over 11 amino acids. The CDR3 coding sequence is TGTGCCAGTAGTGTCGACGGCGAGCAGTACTTC. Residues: CASSVDGEQYF. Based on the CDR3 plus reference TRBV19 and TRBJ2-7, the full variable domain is DGGITQSPKYLFRKEGQNVTLSCEQNLNHDAMYWYRQDPGQGLRLIYYSQIVNDFQKGDIAEGYSVSREKKESFPLTVTSAQKNPTAFYLCASSVDGEQYFGPGTRLTVT.

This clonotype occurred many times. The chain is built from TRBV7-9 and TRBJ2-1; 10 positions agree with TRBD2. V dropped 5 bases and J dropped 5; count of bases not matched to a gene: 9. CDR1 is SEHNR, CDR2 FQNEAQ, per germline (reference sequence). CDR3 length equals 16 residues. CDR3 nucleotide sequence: TGTGCCAGCAGCCGGCCGGGACTAGCGTTCGACAATGAGCAGTTCTTC. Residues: CASSRPGLAFDNEQFF.

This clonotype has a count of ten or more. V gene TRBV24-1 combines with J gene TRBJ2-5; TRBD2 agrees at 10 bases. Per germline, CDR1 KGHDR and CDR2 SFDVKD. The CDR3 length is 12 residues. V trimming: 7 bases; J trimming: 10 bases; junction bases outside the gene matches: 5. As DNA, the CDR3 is TGTGCCACCAGCCTGAGCGGGAGGGGCCAGTACTTC. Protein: CATSLSGRGQYF.

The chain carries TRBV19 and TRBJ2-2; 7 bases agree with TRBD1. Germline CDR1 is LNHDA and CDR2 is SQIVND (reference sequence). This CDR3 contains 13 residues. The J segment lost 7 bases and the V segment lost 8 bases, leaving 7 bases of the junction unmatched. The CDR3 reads CASGDRAIGELFF. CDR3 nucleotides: TGTGCCAGTGGAGACAGGGCTATCGGGGAGCTGTTTTTT.

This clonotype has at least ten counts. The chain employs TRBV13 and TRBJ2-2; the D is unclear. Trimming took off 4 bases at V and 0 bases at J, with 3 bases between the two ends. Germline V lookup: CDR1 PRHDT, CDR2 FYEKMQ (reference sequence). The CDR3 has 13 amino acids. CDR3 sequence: CASSSSNTGELFF. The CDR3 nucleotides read TGTGCCAGCAGCTCATCGAACACCGGGGAGCTGTTTTTT.

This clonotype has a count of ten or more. CDR3 in amino acids: CASSSEGSYGYTF. CDR3 DNA: TGCGCCAGCAGCTCTGAAGGTTCCTATGGCTACACCTTC. This chain joins TRBV5-1 and TRBJ1-2; D gene unclear. V shed 3 bases and J shed 4 bases, with 10 bases lying between them. Germline V gene data show CDR1 as SGHRS and CDR2 as YFSETQ. The CDR3 spans 13 residues.

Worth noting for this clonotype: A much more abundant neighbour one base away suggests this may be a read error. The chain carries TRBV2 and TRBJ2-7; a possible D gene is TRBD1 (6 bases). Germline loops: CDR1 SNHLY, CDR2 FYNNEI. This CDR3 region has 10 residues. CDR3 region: CASGGYGQYF. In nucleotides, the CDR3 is TGTGCCAGCGGGGGCTACGGGCAGTACTTC.

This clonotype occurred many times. CDR3 region: CSALSGRAGIGANVLTF. The CDR3 nucleotides are TGCAGTGCTCTTAGCGGGAGGGCCGGAATAGGGGCCAACGTCCTGACTTTC. The V gene is TRBV20-1, the J gene TRBJ2-6, with 11 bases matching TRBD2. The germline gives CDR1 DFQATT, CDR2 SNEGSKA (reference sequence). This CDR3 spans 17 amino acids. With V trimmed by 5 bases and J by 4 bases, 10 bases remained unmatched.

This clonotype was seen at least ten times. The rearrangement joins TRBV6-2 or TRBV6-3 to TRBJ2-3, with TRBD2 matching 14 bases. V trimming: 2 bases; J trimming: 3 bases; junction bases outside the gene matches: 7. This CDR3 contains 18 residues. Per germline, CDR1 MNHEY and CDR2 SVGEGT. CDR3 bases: TGTGCCAGCAGTTACGTTTTGGGGACTAGCGGGAGAACAGATACGCAGTATTTT. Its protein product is CASSYVLGTSGRTDTQYF.

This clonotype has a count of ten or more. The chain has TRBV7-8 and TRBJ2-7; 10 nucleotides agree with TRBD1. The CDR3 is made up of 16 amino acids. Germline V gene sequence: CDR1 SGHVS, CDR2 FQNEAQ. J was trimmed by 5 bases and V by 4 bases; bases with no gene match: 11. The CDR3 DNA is TGTGCCAGCAGCTCAAAGCGGGGGACAGGGGCCCACGAGCAGTACTTC. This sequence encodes CASSSKRGTGAHEQYF.

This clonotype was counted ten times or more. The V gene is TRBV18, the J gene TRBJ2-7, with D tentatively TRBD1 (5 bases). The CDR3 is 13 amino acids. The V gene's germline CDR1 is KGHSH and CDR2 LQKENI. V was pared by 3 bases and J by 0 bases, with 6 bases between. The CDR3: CASSPDNSYEQYF. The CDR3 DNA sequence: TGTGCCAGCTCACCGGACAACTCCTACGAGCAGTACTTC.

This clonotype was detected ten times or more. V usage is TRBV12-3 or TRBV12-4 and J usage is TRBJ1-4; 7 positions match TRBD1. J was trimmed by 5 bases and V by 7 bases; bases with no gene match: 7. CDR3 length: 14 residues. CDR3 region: CASTSGTANEKLFF. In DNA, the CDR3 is TGTGCCAGCACCTCCGGGACAGCAAATGAAAAACTGTTTTTT.

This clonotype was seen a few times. CDR3 nucleotide sequence: TGTGCCAGCAGCGGGCACCTGGACGGGCATGGCTACACCTTC. Translating gives CASSGHLDGHGYTF. The chain joins TRBV5-8 to TRBJ1-2; no clear D gene. Per germline, CDR1 SGHTS and CDR2 YDEGEE. The CDR3 is made up of 14 amino acids. Trimming left V 4 bases short and J 6 bases short, with 16 bases between.

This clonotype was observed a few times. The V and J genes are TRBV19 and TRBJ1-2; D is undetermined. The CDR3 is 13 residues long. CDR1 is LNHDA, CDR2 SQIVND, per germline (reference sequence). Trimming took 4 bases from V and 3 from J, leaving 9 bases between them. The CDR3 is CASSTGMDYGYTF. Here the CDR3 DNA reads TGTGCCAGTAGTACGGGCATGGACTATGGCTACACCTTC.

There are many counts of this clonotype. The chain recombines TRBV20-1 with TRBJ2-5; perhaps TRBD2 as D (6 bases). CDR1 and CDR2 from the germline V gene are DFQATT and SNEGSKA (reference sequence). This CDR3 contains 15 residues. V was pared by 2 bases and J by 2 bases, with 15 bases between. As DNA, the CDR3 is TGCAGTGCTAGACGTCCGGGAGAGGAGCAAGAGACCCAGTACTTC. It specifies CSARRPGEEQETQYF.

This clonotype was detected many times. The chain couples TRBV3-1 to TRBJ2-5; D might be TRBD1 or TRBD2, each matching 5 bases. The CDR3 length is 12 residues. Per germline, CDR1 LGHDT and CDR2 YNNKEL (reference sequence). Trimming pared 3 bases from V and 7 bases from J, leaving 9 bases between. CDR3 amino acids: CASSHGGPTQYF. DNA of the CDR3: TGTGCCAGCAGCCATGGGGGTCCGACCCAGTACTTC.

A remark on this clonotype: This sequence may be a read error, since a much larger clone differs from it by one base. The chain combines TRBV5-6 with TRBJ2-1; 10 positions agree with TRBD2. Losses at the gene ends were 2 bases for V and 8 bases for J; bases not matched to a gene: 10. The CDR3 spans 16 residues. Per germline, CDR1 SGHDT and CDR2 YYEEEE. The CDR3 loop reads CASSFGGLAGAHEQFF. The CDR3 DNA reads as TGTGCCAGCAGCTTCGGGGGGCTAGCGGGAGCCCATGAGCAGTTCTTC.

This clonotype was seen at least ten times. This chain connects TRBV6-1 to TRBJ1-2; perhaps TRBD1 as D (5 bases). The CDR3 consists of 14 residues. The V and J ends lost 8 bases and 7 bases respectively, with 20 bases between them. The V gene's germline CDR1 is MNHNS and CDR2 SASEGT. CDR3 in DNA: TGTGCCAGCGGCATGGAGGGGACTTTGGTTGGCTACACCTTC. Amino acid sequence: CASGMEGTLVGYTF.

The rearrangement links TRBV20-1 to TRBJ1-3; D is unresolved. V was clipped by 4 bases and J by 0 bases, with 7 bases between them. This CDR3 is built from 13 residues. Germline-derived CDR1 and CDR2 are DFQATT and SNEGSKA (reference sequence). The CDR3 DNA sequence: TGCAGTGCTATAACGAGCTCTGGAAACACCATATATTTT. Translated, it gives CSAITSSGNTIYF.

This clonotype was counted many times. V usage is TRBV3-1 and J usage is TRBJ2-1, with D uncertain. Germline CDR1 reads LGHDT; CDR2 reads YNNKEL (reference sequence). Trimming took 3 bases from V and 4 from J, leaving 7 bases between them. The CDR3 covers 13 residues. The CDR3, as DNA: TGTGCCAGCAGCCAGACAAATTACAATGAGCAGTTCTTC. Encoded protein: CASSQTNYNEQFF.

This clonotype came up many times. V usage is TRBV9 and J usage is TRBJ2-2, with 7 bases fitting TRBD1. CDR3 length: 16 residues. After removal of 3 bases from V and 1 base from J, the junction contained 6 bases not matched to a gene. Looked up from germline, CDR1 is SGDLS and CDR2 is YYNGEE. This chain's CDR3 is CASSADRDRNTGELFF. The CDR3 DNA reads TGTGCCAGCAGCGCCGACAGGGACAGGAACACCGGGGAGCTGTTTTTT.

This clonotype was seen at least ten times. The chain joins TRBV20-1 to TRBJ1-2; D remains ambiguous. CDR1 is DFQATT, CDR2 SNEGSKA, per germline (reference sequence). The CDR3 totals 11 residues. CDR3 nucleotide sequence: TGCAGCCTTAGAGGGAAGGATGGCTACACCTTC. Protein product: CSLRGKDGYTF.

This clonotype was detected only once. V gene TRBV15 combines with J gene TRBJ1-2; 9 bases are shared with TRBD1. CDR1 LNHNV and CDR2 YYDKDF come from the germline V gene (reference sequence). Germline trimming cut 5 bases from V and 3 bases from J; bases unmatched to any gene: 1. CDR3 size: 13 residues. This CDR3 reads CATSDRGDYGYTF. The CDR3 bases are TGTGCCACCAGCGACAGGGGGGACTATGGCTACACCTTC.

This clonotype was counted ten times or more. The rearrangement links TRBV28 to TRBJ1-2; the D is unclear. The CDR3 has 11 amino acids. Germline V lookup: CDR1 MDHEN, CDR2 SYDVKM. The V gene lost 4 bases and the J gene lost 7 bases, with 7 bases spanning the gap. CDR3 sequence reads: CASSSPPGYTF. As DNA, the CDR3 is TGTGCCAGCAGTTCGCCTCCTGGCTACACCTTC.

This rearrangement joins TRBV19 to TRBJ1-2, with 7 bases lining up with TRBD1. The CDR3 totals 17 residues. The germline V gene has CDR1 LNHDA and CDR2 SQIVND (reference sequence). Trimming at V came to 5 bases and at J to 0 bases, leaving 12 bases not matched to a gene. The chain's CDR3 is CASSLRDSGLANYGYTF. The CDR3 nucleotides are TGTGCCAGTAGTCTCCGGGACAGCGGTCTTGCTAACTATGGCTACACCTTC. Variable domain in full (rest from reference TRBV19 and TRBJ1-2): DGGITQSPKYLFRKEGQNVTLSCEQNLNHDAMYWYRQDPGQGLRLIYYSQIVNDFQKGDIAEGYSVSREKKESFPLTVTSAQKNPTAFYLCASSLRDSGLANYGYTFGSGTRLTVV.

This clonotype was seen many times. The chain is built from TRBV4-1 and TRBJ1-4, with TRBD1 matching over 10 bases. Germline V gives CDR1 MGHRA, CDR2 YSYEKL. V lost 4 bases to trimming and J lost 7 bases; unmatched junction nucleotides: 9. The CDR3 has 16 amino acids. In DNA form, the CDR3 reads TGCGCCAGCAGCCCCGACGGGACAGGGGCCAGTGAAAAACTGTTTTTT. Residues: CASSPDGTGASEKLFF.

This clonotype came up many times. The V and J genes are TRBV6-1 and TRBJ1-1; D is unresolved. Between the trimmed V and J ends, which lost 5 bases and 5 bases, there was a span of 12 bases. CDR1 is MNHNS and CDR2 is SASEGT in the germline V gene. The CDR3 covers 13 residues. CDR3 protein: CASSYDHGTEAFF. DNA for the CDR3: TGTGCCAGCAGTTATGACCATGGGACTGAAGCTTTCTTT.

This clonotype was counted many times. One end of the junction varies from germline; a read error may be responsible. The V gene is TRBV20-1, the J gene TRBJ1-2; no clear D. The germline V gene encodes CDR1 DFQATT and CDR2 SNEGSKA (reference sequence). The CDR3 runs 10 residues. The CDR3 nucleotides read TGCAGTGCCAGAGAGGAGAGCTACACCTTC. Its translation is CSAREESYTF.

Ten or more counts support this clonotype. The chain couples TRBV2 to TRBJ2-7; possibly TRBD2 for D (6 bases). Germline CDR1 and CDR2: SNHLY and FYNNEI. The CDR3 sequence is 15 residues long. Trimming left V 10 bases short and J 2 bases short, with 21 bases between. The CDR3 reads CAIRPGLARTYEQYF. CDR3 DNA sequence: TGTGCCATCAGGCCCGGGCTAGCGAGGACCTACGAGCAGTACTTC.

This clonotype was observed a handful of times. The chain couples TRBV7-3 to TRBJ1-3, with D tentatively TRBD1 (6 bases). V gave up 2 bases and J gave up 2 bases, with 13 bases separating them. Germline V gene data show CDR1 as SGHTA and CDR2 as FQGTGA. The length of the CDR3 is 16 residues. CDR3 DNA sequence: TGTGCCAGCAGCTTAGAGACAGGCGCAACTGGAAACACCATATATTTT. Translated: CASSLETGATGNTIYF.